Each of the 25 T cell receptor beta chains below was sequenced from the same sample in a study of T-cell reconstitution after alpha-beta-depleted transplantation in children. Preparing the TCRbeta library involved the use of unique molecular identifiers. TCRdb called the PCR reads again in MiXCR, with one record for every CDR3 protein. The sample lists 90,000 to 150,000 distinct CDR3 sequences, about 21% occurring once. The sequencing used PBMCs, mostly from graft donor cells, collected 180 days after TCRalphabeta/CD19-depleted stem cell transplant. The receptors were sampled from a male patient aged 2 to 9 who had a stem cell transplant for chronic granulomatous disease, so the T cells may come from the graft donor.

Ten or more counts support this clonotype. The chain recombines TRBV5-6 with TRBJ2-1; D unclear. The V end lost 2 bases, the J end lost 0 bases, and 6 bases lay between the germline ends. The CDR3 runs to 14 residues. Per the germline V gene, CDR1 is SGHDT and CDR2 is YYEEEE. The CDR3 DNA follows: TGTGCCAGCAGCTTAGGAAGCTCCTACAATGAGCAGTTCTTC. It specifies CASSLGSSYNEQFF.

This clonotype was detected ten times or more. The V call is TRBV29-1, the J call TRBJ2-3, with 8 bases matching TRBD1. Germline trimming cut 4 bases from V and 4 bases from J; bases unmatched to any gene: 4. Germline loops: CDR1 SQVTM, CDR2 ANQGSEA. This CDR3 spans 13 amino acids. The CDR3 loop reads CSVGTQGADTQYF. CDR3 nucleotide sequence: TGCAGCGTTGGGACACAGGGGGCAGATACGCAGTATTTT.

This clonotype showed up just a few times. V is TRBV6-5 and J is TRBJ2-1; TRBD2 aligns across 7 bases. The CDR3 is made up of 17 amino acids. V lost 0 bases and J lost 0; bases outside the gene matches: 5. Per germline, CDR1 MNHEY and CDR2 SVGAGI. CDR3 in DNA: TGTGCCAGCAGTTACTCGGCGGGGGTCAGCTCCTACAATGAGCAGTTCTTC. It encodes CASSYSAGVSSYNEQFF.

This chain links TRBV9 with TRBJ2-3; 7 bases align to TRBD1. Germline V gives CDR1 SGDLS, CDR2 YYNGEE. The CDR3 runs to 13 residues. V shed 2 bases and J 4 bases; nucleotides not matched to a gene: 1. The CDR3, as DNA: TGTGCCAGCAGCGTGGGGACAGCAGATACGCAGTATTTT. It specifies CASSVGTADTQYF.

In its sample, this clonotype was seen a few times. The genes are TRBV15 and TRBJ2-7; 10 positions agree with TRBD1. Germline V gives CDR1 LNHNV, CDR2 YYDKDF (reference sequence). The CDR3 has 15 residues. V shed 5 bases and J 3 bases; nucleotides not matched to a gene: 7. CDR3 region: CATSLRRDRGYEQYF. CDR3 nucleotides: TGTGCCACCAGCCTCAGGAGGGACAGGGGCTACGAGCAGTACTTC.

V usage is TRBV11-2 and J usage is TRBJ2-3; unclear D gene. V shed 1 base and J shed 0 bases, with 11 bases lying between them. This CDR3 region has 16 residues. From germline, CDR1 is SGHAT and CDR2 FQNNGV. DNA for the CDR3: TGTGCCAGCAGCTTAGTGGTAGCAGCTAGCACAGATACGCAGTATTTT. Residues: CASSLVVAASTDTQYF.

The V gene is TRBV27, the J gene TRBJ2-7, with 16 bases fitting TRBD2. Germline assignment: CDR1 MNHEY and CDR2 SMNVEV (reference sequence). The V segment lost 3 bases and the J segment 6 bases; nucleotides outside the gene matches: 5. CDR3 length equals 16 residues. The CDR3, as DNA: TGTGCCAGCAGTTTTCTCGGGACTAGCGGGAGGGGCGAGCAGTACTTC. This gives the protein CASSFLGTSGRGEQYF.

This clonotype was counted a few times. The CDR3 sequence: CASSSGQGHYGYTF. The CDR3 region has the DNA TGCGCCAGCAGCTCGGGACAGGGGCACTATGGCTACACCTTC. The chain is built from TRBV5-1 and TRBJ1-2, with 10 bases that match TRBD1. With V trimmed by 3 bases and J by 3 bases, 2 bases remained unmatched. Germline CDR1 is SGHRS and CDR2 is YFSETQ. The CDR3 extends over 14 amino acids.

At least ten counts were recorded for this clonotype. V usage is TRBV27 and J usage is TRBJ2-5; 7 nucleotides align to TRBD2. J lost 1 base, V lost 6 bases, and 5 bases had no gene match. CDR1 and CDR2 from the germline V gene are MNHEY and SMNVEV (reference sequence). The CDR3 spans 14 residues. The CDR3 reads CASRVLAAQETQYF. In nucleotides, the CDR3 is TGTGCCAGCAGGGTTCTAGCGGCCCAAGAGACCCAGTACTTC.

This clonotype was detected many times. V usage is TRBV20-1 and J usage is TRBJ2-7; D is possibly TRBD2 (6 bases). V lost 6 bases and J lost 5, with 20 bases in between. From germline, CDR1 is DFQATT and CDR2 SNEGSKA (reference sequence). The CDR3 has 14 residues. The DNA for the CDR3 is TGCAGTGCGTTAGCCGGGACTCCCGGGCACGAGCAGTACTTC. This codes for CSALAGTPGHEQYF.

This clonotype was counted at least ten times. The chain combines TRBV3-1 with TRBJ1-1; D ambiguous. The germline gives CDR1 LGHDT, CDR2 YNNKEL (reference sequence). The V and J ends lost 0 bases and 11 bases respectively, with 10 bases between them. There are 12 residues in the CDR3. CDR3 in amino acids: CASSQDPGPAFF. In nucleotides, the CDR3 is TGTGCCAGCAGCCAAGATCCGGGTCCCGCTTTCTTT.

This clonotype was observed many times. V usage is TRBV13 and J usage is TRBJ2-3; weak D call: TRBD2 (7 bases). The CDR3 is made up of 16 amino acids. The germline V gene has CDR1 PRHDT and CDR2 FYEKMQ (reference sequence). The V gene lost 9 bases and the J gene lost 3 bases, with 22 bases spanning the gap. CDR3 in DNA: TGTGCCAGTAGCAGACGGGGGGCTTATAGTACAGATACGCAGTATTTT. It encodes CASSRRGAYSTDTQYF.

This chain connects TRBV7-8 to TRBJ2-5; 7 bases agree with TRBD2. V trimming: 1 base; J trimming: 6 bases; junction bases outside the gene matches: 5. Germline CDR1 and CDR2: SGHVS and FQNEAQ. The CDR3 is 14 residues long. Written as DNA, the CDR3 is TGTGCCAGCAGCTTAGTTTCGGGGGGAAAGACCCAGTACTTC. This translates into CASSLVSGGKTQYF.

Ten or more counts support this clonotype. This chain joins TRBV20-1 and TRBJ2-1, with D unresolved. Germline V gene lookup returns CDR1 DFQATT and CDR2 SNEGSKA (reference sequence). Trimming left V 5 bases short and J 0 bases short, with 5 bases between. The CDR3 totals 12 residues. CDR3 in DNA: TGCAGTGCTGAACTCTCCTACAATGAGCAGTTCTTC. Its protein product is CSAELSYNEQFF.

The chain employs TRBV7-4 and TRBJ1-5; 9 positions match TRBD1. Germline V lookup: CDR1 SGHVT, CDR2 SQSDAQ. J lost 0 bases, V lost 5 bases, and 14 bases had no gene match. The CDR3 sequence is 19 residues long. The CDR3: CASSHPGQGVPYSNQPQHF. Written as DNA, the CDR3 is TGTGCCAGCAGCCACCCGGGACAGGGAGTCCCATATAGCAATCAGCCCCAGCATTTT.

This clonotype showed up many times. Here the CDR3 DNA reads TGTGCCAGCAGTTTACGGCGGGAGGGCGGAGACGAGCAGTACTTC. This gives the protein CASSLRREGGDEQYF. The V call is TRBV12-3 or TRBV12-4, the J call TRBJ2-7, with 9 bases fitting TRBD2. V was clipped by 2 bases and J by 5 bases; unmatched bases: 7. CDR3 length: 15 residues.

This clonotype occurred many times. The chain uses TRBV4-3 and TRBJ2-2; TRBD2 matches 8 bases. Germline CDR1 LGHNA, CDR2 YSLEER. The CDR3 covers 16 residues. V gave up 0 bases and J gave up 8 bases; unmatched junction bases: 8. This chain's CDR3 is CASSQEGSGGAGELFF. CDR3 DNA sequence: TGCGCCAGCAGCCAAGAAGGGTCCGGGGGGGCTGGGGAGCTGTTTTTT.

There are many counts of this clonotype. CDR3 sequence (DNA): TGTGCCAGCAGGGAGGGACAGTACACCGGGGAGCTGTTTTTT. This codes for CASREGQYTGELFF. This chain uses TRBV12-3 or TRBV12-4 with TRBJ2-2; a possible D gene is TRBD1 (7 bases). The V end was cut by 6 bases, the J end by 3 bases, with 11 bases between. The CDR3 sequence is 14 residues long.

V usage is TRBV29-1 and J usage is TRBJ1-2, with TRBD1 identical over 7 bases. CDR1 and CDR2 from the germline V gene are SQVTM and ANQGSEA. CDR3 size: 11 residues. J gave up 3 bases and V 8 bases, and 3 bases lay outside the gene matches. In nucleotides, the CDR3 is TGCAGCCTCAGGGGGGACTATGGCTACACCTTC. Translation: CSLRGDYGYTF.

This clonotype showed up many times. This chain's CDR3 is CASSLGQGIYEQYF. DNA for the CDR3: TGTGCCAGCAGTTTAGGTCAGGGGATCTACGAGCAGTACTTC. This rearrangement joins TRBV27 to TRBJ2-7; maybe TRBD1 (6 bases). V was shortened by 2 bases and J by 3 bases, with 11 bases between the two germline ends. This CDR3 is built from 14 residues. The V gene's germline CDR1 is MNHEY and CDR2 SMNVEV (reference sequence).

The CDR3 DNA reads as TGTGCTAGTGGTTTACACGAGAGAACTGTCCCAGATACGCAGTATTTT. It is translated as CASGLHERTVPDTQYF. The J gene is TRBJ2-3, the V gene TRBV12-5; D uncertain. Germline assignment: CDR1 LGHNT and CDR2 FRNRAP. Trimming removed 3 bases from V and 4 bases from J, with 17 bases in between. This CDR3 is built from 16 residues.

The chain uses TRBV27 and TRBJ2-7; 9 nucleotides align to TRBD1. Germline-derived CDR1 and CDR2 are MNHEY and SMNVEV (reference sequence). The ends lost 6 bases at V and 3 bases at J; junction bases unmatched: 9. There are 15 residues in the CDR3. Written as DNA, the CDR3 is TGTGCCAGCAGGGACAGGGGACGGGTTCTCTACGAGCAGTACTTC. Amino acids: CASRDRGRVLYEQYF.

V and J are TRBV20-1 and TRBJ2-1; 7 positions match TRBD2. With 6 bases clipped from V and 5 bases from J, the junction kept 13 bases outside the gene matches. The CDR3 consists of 15 residues. Germline V gene lookup returns CDR1 DFQATT and CDR2 SNEGSKA (reference sequence). In DNA, the CDR3 is TGCAGTGCCAGAAGAGCGGGGACCAGAAACAATGAGCAGTTCTTC. This codes for CSARRAGTRNNEQFF.

The chain recombines TRBV5-5 with TRBJ1-2; 10 nucleotides line up with TRBD1. The germline gives CDR1 SGHKS, CDR2 YYEKEE (reference sequence). The length of the CDR3 is 15 residues. V was clipped by 4 bases and J by 4 bases; unmatched bases: 7. The DNA for the CDR3 is TGTGCCAGCAGCACCCGGGACAGGGGTCCCTATGGCTACACCTTC. Residues: CASSTRDRGPYGYTF.

In this sample, this clonotype turned up many times. The CDR3 is CSARVRKDEQYF. The CDR3 nucleotides read TGCAGTGCTAGAGTAAGGAAGGACGAGCAGTACTTC. The genes are TRBV20-1 and TRBJ2-7; D gene uncertain. The CDR3 loop spans 12 amino acids. CDR1 is DFQATT, CDR2 SNEGSKA, per germline (reference sequence). V was cut by 1 base and J by 5 bases, with 9 bases left in between.